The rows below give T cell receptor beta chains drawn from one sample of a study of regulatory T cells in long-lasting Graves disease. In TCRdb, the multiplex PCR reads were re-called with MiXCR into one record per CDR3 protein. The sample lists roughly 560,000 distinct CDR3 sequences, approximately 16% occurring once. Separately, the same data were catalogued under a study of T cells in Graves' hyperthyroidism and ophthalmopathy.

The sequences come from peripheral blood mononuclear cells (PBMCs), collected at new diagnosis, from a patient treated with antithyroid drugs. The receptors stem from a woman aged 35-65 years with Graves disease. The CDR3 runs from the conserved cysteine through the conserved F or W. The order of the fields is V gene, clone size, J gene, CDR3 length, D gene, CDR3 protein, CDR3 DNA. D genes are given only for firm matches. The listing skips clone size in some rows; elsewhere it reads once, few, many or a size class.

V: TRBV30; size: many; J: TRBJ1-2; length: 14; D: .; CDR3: CAWSSAGRNYGYTF; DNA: TGTGCCTGGAGTTCGGCCGGGAGGAACTATGGCTACACCTTC
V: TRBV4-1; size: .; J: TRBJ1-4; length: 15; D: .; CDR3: CASSQVRGPGEKLFF; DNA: TGCGCCAGCAGCCAAGTAAGGGGCCCGGGTGAAAAACTGTTTTTT
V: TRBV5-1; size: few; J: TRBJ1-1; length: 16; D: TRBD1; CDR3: CASRKTGGAMNTEAFF; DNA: TGCGCCAGCAGAAAAACAGGGGGCGCGATGAACACTGAAGCTTTCTTT
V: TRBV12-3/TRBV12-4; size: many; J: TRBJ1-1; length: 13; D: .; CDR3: CASSFGKNTEAFF; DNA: TGTGCCAGCAGCTTCGGGAAGAACACTGAAGCTTTCTTT
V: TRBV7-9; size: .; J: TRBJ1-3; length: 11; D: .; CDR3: CAGHRVDTTYF; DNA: TGTGCCGGACACAGGGTTGACACCACATATTTT
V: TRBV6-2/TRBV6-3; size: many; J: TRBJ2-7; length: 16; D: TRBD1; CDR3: CASSYPGQPSSYEQYF; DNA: TGTGCCAGCAGTTACCCGGGACAGCCAAGCTCCTACGAGCAGTACTTC
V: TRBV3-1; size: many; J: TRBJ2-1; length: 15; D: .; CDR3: CASSPPGPTYNEQFF; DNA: TGTGCCAGCAGCCCCCCGGGACCCACGTACAATGAGCAGTTCTTC
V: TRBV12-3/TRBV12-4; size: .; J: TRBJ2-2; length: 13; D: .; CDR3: CASREIEAGELFF; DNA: TGTGCCAGCAGAGAGATCGAGGCCGGGGAGCTGTTTTTT
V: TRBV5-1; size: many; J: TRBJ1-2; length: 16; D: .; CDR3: CASSLARDTANYGYTF; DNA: TGCGCCAGCAGCTTGGCCCGGGACACCGCTAACTATGGCTACACCTTC
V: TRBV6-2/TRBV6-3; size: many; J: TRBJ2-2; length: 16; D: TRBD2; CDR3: CASKSSGGTNTGELFF; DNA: TGTGCCAGCAAATCAAGCGGGGGTACGAACACCGGGGAGCTGTTTTTT
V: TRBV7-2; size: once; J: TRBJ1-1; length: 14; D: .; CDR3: CASSLGRAHTEAFF; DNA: TGTGCCAGCAGCTTAGGAAGGGCGCACACTGAAGCTTTCTTT
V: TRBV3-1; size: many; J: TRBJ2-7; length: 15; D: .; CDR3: CASSETWDPIYEQYF; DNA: TGTGCCAGCAGCGAAACGTGGGATCCCATCTACGAGCAGTACTTC
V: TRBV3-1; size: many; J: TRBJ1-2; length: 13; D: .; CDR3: CASSLRKVYGYTF; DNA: TGTGCCAGCAGCCTCCGAAAGGTTTATGGCTACACCTTC
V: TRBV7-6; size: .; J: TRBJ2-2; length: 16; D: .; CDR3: CASSLRGEGNTGELFF; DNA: TGTGCCAGCAGCTTGCGGGGAGAGGGGAACACCGGGGAGCTGTTTTTT
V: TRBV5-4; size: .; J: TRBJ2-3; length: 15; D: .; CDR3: CASSLNGGHADTQYF; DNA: TGTGCCAGCAGCCTTAATGGGGGCCACGCAGATACGCAGTATTTT
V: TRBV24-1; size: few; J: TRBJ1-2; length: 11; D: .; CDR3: CATSQEDGYTF; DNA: TGTGCCACCAGCCAGGAGGACGGCTACACCTTC
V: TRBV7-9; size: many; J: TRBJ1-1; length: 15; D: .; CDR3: CASSLVGTLNTEAFF; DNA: TGTGCCAGCAGCTTAGTCGGCACCTTGAACACTGAAGCTTTCTTT
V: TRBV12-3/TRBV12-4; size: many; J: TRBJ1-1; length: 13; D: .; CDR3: CASTYWQGPEAFF; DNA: TGTGCCAGCACCTATTGGCAGGGACCTGAAGCTTTCTTT
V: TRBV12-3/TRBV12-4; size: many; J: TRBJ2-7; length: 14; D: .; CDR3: CATSPLGGPYEQYF; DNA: TGTGCCACCTCCCCATTAGGTGGCCCCTACGAGCAGTACTTC
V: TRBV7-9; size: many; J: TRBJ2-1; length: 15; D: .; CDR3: CASSWSTGVYNEQFF; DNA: TGTGCCAGCAGCTGGTCGACGGGCGTTTACAATGAGCAGTTCTTC
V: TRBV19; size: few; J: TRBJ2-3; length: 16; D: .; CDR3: CASSIFDIGGTDTQYF; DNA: TGTGCCAGTAGTATTTTTGACATAGGGGGCACAGATACGCAGTATTTT
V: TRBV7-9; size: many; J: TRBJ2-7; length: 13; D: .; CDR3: CASSLQNSYEQYF; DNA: TGTGCCAGCAGCTTACAGAACTCCTACGAGCAGTACTTC
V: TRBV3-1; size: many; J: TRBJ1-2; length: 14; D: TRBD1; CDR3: CASSQDRGGYGYTF; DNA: TGCGCCAGCAGCCAAGACAGGGGCGGCTATGGCTACACCTTC
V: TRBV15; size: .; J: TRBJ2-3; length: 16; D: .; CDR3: CATSRERIRADDTQYF; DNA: TGTGCCACCAGCAGAGAAAGAATTAGGGCTGACGATACGCAGTATTTT
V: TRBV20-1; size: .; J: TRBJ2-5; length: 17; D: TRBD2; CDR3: CSASGLVSGGNQETQYF; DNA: TGCAGTGCTAGTGGTCTGGTGAGCGGGGGCAATCAAGAGACCCAGTACTTC
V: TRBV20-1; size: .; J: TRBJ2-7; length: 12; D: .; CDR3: CSASRAMDEQYF; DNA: TGCAGTGCTTCCAGGGCTATGGACGAGCAGTACTTC
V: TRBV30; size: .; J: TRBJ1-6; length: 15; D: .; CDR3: CAWSVGELLNSPLHF; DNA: TGTGCCTGGAGTGTAGGAGAGCTCCTCAATTCACCCCTCCACTTT
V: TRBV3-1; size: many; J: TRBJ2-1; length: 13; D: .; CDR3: CASSQEPQGKQFF; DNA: TGTGCCAGCAGCCAGGAACCTCAGGGTAAGCAGTTCTTC
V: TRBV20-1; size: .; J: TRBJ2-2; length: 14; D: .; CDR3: CSARDGQGGGELFF; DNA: TGCAGTGCTAGAGATGGGCAGGGTGGAGGGGAGCTGTTTTTT
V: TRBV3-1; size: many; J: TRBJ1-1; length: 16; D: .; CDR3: CASSQLPGRPNTEAFF; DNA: TGTGCCAGCAGCCAACTTCCCGGCAGGCCGAACACTGAAGCTTTCTTT
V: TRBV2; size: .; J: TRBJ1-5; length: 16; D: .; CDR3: CASSELGERGNQPQHF; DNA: TGTGCCAGCAGTGAGTTAGGGGAACGAGGCAATCAGCCCCAGCATTTT
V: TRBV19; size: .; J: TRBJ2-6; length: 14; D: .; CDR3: CASSMGGGANVLTF; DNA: TGTGCCAGTAGCATGGGAGGTGGGGCCAACGTCCTGACTTTC
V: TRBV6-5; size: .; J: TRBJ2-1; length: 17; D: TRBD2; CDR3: CTSSYGSGGPYYNEQFF; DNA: TGTACCAGCAGTTACGGGAGCGGGGGCCCTTATTACAATGAGCAGTTCTTC